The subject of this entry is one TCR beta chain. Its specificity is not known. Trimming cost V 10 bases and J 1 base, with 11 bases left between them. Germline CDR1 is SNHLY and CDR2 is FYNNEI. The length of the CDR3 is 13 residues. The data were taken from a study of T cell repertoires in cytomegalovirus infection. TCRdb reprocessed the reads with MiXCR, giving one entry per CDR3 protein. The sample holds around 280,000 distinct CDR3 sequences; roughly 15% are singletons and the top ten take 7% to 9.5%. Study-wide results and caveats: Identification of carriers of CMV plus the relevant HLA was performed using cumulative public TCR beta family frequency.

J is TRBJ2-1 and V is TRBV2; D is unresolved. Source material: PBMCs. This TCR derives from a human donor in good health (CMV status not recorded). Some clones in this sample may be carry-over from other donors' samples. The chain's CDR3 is CATRPGSYNEQFF. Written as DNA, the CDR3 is TGTGCCACTCGACCGGGTTCCTACAATGAGCAGTTCTTC.